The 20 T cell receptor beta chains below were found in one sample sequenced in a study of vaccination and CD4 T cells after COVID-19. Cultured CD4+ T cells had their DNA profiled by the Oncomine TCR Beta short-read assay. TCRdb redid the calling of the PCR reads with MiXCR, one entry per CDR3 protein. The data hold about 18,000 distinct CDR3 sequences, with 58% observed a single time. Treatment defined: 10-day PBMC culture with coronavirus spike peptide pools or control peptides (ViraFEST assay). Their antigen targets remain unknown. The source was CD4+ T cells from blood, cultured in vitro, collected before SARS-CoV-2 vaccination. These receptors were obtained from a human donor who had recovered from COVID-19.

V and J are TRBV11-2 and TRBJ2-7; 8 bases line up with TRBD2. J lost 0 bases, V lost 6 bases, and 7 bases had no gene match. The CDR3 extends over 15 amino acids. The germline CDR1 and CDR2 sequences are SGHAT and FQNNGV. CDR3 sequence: CASSSSGGGSYEQYF. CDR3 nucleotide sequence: TGTGCCAGCAGTTCGAGCGGGGGCGGCTCCTACGAGCAGTACTTC.

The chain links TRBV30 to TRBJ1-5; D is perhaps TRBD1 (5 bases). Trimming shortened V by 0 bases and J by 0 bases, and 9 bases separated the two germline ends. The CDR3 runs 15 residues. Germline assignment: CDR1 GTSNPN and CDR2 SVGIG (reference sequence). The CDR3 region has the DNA TGTGCCTGGAGTGTACAGGAATATAGCAATCAGCCCCAGCATTTT. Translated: CAWSVQEYSNQPQHF.

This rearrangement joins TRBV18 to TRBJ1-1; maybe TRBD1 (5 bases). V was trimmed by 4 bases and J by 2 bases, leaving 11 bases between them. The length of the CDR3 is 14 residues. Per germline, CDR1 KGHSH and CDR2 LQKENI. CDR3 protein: CASSRGRENTEAFF. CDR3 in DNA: TGTGCCAGCTCACGAGGCAGGGAAAACACTGAAGCTTTCTTT.

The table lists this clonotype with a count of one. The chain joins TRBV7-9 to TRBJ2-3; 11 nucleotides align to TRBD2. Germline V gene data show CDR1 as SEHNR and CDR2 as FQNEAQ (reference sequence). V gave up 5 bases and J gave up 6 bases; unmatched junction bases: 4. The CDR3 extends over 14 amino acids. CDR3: CASSGLAGGDTQYF. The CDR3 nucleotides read TGTGCCAGCAGCGGGCTAGCGGGAGGTGATACGCAGTATTTT.

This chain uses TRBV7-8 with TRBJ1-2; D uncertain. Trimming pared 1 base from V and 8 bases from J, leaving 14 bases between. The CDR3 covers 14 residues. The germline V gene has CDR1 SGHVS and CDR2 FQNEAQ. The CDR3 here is CASSLGRLGGGYTF. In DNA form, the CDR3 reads TGTGCCAGCAGCTTAGGCAGATTGGGAGGGGGCTACACCTTC.

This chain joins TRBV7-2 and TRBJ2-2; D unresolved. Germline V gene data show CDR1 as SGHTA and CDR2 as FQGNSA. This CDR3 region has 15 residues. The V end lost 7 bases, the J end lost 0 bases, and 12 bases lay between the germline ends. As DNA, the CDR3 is TGTGCCAGCATAATTGAGAGAGCGAACACCGGGGAGCTGTTTTTT. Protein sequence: CASIIERANTGELFF.

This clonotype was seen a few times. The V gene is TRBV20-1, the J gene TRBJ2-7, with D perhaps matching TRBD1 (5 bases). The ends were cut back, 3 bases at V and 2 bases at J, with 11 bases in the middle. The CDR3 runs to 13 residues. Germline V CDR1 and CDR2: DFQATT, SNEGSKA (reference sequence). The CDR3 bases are TGCAGTGCTAGTCGTGTGGACACCTACGAGCAGTACTTC. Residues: CSASRVDTYEQYF.

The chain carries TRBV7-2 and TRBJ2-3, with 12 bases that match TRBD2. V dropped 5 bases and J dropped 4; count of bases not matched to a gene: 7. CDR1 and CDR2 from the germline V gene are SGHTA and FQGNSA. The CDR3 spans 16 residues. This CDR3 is CASSPTSGSLADTQYF. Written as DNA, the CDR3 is TGTGCCAGCAGCCCGACTAGCGGGAGTTTGGCAGATACGCAGTATTTT.

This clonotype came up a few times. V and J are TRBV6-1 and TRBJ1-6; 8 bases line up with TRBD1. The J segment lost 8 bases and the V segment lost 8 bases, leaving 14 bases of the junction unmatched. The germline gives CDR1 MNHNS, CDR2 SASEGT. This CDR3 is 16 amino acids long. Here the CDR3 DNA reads TGTGCCAGCGCAATTAAGCCGGGACAGGCAGATTCACCCCTCCACTTT. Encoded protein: CASAIKPGQADSPLHF.

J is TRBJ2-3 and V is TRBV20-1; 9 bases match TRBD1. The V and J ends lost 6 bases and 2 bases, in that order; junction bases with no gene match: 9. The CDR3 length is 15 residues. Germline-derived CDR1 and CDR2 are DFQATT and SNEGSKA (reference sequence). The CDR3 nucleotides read TGCAGTGCGTGGGGACAGGGAGATCCCACAGATACGCAGTATTTT. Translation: CSAWGQGDPTDTQYF.

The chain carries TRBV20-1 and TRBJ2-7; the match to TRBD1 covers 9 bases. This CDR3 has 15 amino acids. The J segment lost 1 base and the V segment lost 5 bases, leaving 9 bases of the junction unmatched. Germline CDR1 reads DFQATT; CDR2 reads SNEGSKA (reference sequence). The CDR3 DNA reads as TGCAGTGCTGAAACACCGGGACAGGGATCCTACGAGCAGTACTTC. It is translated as CSAETPGQGSYEQYF.

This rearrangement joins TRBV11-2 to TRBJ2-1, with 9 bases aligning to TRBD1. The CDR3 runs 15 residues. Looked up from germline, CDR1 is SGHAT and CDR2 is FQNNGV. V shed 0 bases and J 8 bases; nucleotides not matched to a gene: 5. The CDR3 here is CASSLEGQGRDEQFF. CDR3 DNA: TGTGCCAGCAGCTTAGAGGGACAGGGTCGGGATGAGCAGTTCTTC. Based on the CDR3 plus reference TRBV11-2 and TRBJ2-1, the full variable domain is EAGVAQSPRYKIIEKRQSVAFWCNPISGHATLYWYQQILGQGPKLLIQFQNNGVVDDSQLPKDRFSAERLKGVDSTLKIQPAKLEDSAVYLCASSLEGQGRDEQFFGPGTRLTVL.

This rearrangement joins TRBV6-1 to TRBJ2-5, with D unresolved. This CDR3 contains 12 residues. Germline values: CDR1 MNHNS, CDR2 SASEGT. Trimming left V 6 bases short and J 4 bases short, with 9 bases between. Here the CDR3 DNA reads TGTGCCAGCAGCACACATTCAGAGACCCAGTACTTC. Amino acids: CASSTHSETQYF.

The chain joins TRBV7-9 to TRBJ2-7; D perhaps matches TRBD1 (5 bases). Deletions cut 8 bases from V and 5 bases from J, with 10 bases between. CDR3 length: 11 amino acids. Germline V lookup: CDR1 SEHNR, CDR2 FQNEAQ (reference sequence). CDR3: CASGKGNEQYF. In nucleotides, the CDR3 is TGTGCCAGCGGTAAGGGGAACGAGCAGTACTTC.

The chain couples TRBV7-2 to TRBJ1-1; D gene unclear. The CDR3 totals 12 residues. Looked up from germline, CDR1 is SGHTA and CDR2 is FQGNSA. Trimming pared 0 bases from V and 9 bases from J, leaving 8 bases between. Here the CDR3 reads CASSLASQQAFF. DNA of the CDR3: TGTGCCAGCAGCTTAGCCAGCCAGCAAGCTTTCTTT.

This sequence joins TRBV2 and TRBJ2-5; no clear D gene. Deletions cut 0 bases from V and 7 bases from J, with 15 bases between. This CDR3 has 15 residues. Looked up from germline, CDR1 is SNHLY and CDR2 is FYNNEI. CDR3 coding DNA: TGTGCCAGCAGTGAAGCGCGTGGCAGGTCGGCGACCCAGTACTTC. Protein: CASSEARGRSATQYF. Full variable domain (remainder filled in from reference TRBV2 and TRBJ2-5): EPEVTQTPSHQVTQMGQEVILRCVPISNHLYFYWYRQILGQKVEFLVSFYNNEISEKSEIFDDQFSVERPDGSNFTLKIRSTKLEDSAMYFCASSEARGRSATQYFGPGTRLLVL.

The CDR3 DNA sequence: TGTGCCAGCAGCTTAACTGGGGGTGGTACGTACGAGCAGTACTTC. This gives the protein CASSLTGGGTYEQYF. The chain uses TRBV7-2 and TRBJ2-7; D might be TRBD1 or TRBD2, each matching 5 bases. Trimming removed 2 bases from V and 4 bases from J, with 15 bases in between. This CDR3 has 15 amino acids. From germline, CDR1 is SGHTA and CDR2 FQGNSA.

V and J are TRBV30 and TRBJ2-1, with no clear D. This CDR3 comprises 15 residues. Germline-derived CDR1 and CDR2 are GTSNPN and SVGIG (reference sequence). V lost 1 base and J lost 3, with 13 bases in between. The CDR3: CAWSGTQGGYNEQFF. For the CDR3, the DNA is TGTGCCTGGAGTGGGACCCAAGGTGGCTACAATGAGCAGTTCTTC.

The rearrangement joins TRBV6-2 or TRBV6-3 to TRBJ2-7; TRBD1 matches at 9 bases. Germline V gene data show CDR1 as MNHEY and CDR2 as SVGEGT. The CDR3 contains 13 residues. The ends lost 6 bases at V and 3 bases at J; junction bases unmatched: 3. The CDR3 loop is CASRQTGGYEQYF. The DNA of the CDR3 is TGTGCCAGCAGGCAGACAGGGGGCTACGAGCAGTACTTC.

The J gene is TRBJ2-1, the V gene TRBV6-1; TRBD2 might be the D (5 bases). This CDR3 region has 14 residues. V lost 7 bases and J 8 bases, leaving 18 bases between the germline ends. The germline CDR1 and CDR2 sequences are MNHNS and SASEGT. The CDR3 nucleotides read TGTGCCAGCAAGGTCAACCTAGCATCGGATGAGCAGTTCTTC. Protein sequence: CASKVNLASDEQFF.